The clone carrying this T cell receptor (beta chain) turned up a few times. Its target is not known. The length of the CDR3 is 14 residues. Germline V gene sequence: CDR1 KGHSH, CDR2 LQKENI. Trimming left V 2 bases short and J 7 bases short, with 13 bases between. TCRdb independently ran MiXCR on the 5' RACE reads; one entry per CDR3 protein. Here the sample spans 390,000 or so distinct CDR3 sequences, about a fifth being singletons. This specimen comes from a study of CD8 T cells in ankylosing spondylitis. Study-wide findings and caveats: As reported, disease-linked clones showed significant enrichment in matched ankylosing spondylitis synovial fluid. Characteristic of ankylosing spondylitis blood, it appeared, was a TCR beta motif comprising 7 to 9 highly homologous variants.

The chain uses TRBV18 and TRBJ2-3; D tentatively reads TRBD1 or TRBD2 (6 bases each). This clonotype originated in a male donor with ankylosing spondylitis. The sample consisted of blood, either unsorted or a sorted T cell fraction (not recorded which). DNA of the CDR3: TGTGCCAGCTCACCAAGTCCGGGGGCCTATACGCAGTATTTT. Translating gives CASSPSPGAYTQYF.